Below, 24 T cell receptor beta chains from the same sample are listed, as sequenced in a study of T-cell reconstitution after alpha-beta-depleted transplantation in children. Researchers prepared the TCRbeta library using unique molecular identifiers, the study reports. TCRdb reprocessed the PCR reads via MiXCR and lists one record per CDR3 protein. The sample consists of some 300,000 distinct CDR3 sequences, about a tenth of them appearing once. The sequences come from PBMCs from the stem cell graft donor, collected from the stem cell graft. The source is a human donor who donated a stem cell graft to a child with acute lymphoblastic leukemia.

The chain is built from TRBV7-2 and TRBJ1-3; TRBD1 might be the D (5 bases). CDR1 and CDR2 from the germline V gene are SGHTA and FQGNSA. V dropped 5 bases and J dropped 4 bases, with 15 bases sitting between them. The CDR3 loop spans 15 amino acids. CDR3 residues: CASSLPGVSGNTIYF. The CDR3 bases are TGTGCCAGCAGCCTGCCGGGGGTATCCGGAAACACCATATATTTT.

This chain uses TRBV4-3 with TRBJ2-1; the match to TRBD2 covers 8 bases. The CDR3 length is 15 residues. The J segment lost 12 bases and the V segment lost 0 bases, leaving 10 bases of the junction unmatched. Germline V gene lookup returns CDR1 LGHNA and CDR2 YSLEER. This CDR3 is CASSQDSLFAGGQFF. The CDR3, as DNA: TGCGCCAGCAGCCAAGATTCTCTTTTCGCGGGAGGGCAGTTCTTC.

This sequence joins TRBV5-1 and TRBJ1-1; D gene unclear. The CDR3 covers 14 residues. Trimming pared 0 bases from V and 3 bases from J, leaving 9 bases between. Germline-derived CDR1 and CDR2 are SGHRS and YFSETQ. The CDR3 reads CASSLDSRHTEAFF. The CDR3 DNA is TGCGCCAGCAGCTTGGACTCCCGGCACACTGAAGCTTTCTTT.

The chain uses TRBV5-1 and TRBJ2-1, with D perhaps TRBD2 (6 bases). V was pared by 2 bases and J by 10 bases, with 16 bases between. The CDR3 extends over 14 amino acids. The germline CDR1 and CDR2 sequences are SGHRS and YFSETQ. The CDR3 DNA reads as TGCGCCAGCAGCTTTAACGGGAGATCGTGGGAGCAGTTCTTC. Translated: CASSFNGRSWEQFF. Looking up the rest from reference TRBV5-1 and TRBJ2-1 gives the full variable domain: KAGVTQTPRYLIKTRGQQVTLSCSPISGHRSVSWYQQTPGQGLQFLFEYFSETQRNKGNFPGRFSGRQFSNSRSEMNVSTLELGDSALYLCASSFNGRSWEQFFGPGTRLTVL.

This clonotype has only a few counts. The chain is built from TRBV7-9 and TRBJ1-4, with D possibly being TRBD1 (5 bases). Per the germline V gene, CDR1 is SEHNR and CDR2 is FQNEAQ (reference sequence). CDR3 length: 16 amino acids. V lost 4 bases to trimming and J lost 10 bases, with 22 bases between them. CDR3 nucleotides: TGTGCCAGCAGCTGGGGGGACCGGGACCCGGGTGGAAAACTGTTTTTT. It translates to CASSWGDRDPGGKLFF. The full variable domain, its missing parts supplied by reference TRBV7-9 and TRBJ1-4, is DTGVSQNPRHKITKRGQNVTFRCDPISEHNRLYWYRQTLGQGPEFLTYFQNEAQLEKSRLLSDRFSAERPKGSFSTLEIQRTEQGDSAMYLCASSWGDRDPGGKLFFGSGTQLSVL.

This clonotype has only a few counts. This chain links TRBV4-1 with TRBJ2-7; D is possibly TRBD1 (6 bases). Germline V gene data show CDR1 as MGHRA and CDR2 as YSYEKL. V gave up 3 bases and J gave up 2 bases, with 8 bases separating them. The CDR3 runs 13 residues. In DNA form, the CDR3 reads TGCGCCAGCAGCCAGGGACATCCCTACGAGCAGTACTTC. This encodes CASSQGHPYEQYF.

The CDR3 protein is CASSQTGRGSYEQYF. CDR3 DNA: TGTGCCAGCAGCCAGACAGGCCGGGGGTCCTACGAGCAGTACTTC. This chain joins TRBV4-2 and TRBJ2-7; D is tentatively TRBD1 or TRBD2 (6 bases each). Germline CDR1 LGHNA, CDR2 YNFKEQ. The length of the CDR3 is 15 residues. Trimming left V 3 bases short and J 1 base short, with 13 bases between.

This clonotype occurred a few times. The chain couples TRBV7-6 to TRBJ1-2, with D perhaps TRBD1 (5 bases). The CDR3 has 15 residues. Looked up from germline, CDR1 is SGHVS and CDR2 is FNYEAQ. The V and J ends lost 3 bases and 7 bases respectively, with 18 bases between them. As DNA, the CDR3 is TGTGCCAGCAGCTTCGGAGGGGCCCAAGAGGGTGGCTACACCTTC. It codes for CASSFGGAQEGGYTF.

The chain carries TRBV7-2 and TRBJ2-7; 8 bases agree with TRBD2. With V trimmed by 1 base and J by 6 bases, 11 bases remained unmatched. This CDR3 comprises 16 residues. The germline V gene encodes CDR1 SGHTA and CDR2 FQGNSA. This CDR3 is CASSLGLRGRRSEQYF. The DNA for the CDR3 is TGTGCCAGCAGCTTAGGCCTCCGCGGGAGGCGTAGCGAGCAGTACTTC.

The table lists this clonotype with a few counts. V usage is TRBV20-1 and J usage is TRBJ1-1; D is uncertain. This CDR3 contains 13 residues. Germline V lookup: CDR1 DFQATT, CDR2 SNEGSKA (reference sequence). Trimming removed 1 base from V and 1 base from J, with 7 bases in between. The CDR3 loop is CSARASGNTEAFF. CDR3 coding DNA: TGCAGTGCTAGAGCTTCCGGGAACACTGAAGCTTTCTTT.

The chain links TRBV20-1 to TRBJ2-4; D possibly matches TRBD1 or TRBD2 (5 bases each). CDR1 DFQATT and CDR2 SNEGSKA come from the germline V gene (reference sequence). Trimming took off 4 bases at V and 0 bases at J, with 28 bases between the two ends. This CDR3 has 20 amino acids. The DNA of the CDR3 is TGCAGTGCTATGATCCGGGACCCTACCATCCCGGCCTTAGCCAAAAACATTCAGTACTTC. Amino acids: CSAMIRDPTIPALAKNIQYF.

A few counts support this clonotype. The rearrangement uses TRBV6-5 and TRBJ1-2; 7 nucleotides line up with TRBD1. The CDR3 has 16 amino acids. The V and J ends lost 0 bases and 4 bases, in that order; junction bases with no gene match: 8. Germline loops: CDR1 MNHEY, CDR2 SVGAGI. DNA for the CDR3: TGTGCCAGCAGTTACTCGAAGAGACAGGGTGCCTATGGCTACACCTTC. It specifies CASSYSKRQGAYGYTF.

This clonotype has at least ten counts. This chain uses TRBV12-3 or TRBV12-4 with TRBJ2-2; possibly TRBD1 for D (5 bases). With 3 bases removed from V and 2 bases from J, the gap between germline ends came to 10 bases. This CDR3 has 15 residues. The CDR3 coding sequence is TGTGCCAGCAGTTTGTGGGGCGGCAACACCGGGGAGCTGTTTTTT. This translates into CASSLWGGNTGELFF.

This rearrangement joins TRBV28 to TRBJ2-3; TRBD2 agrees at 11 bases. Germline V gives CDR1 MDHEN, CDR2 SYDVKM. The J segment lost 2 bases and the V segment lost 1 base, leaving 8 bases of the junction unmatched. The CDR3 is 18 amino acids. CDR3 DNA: TGTGCCAGCAGTTTATTCGACGGGACTAGCGGATACACAGATACGCAGTATTTT. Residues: CASSLFDGTSGYTDTQYF.

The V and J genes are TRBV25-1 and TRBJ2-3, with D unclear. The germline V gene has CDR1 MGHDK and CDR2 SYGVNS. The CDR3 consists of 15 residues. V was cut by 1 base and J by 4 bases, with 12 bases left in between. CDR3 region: CASSESTTIADTQYF. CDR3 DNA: TGTGCCAGCAGTGAATCAACTACGATTGCAGATACGCAGTATTTT. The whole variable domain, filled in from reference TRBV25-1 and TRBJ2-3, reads EADIYQTPRYLVIGTGKKITLECSQTMGHDKMYWYQQDPGMELHLIHYSYGVNSTEKGDLSSESTVSRIRTEHFPLTLESARPSHTSQYLCASSESTTIADTQYFGPGTRLTVL.

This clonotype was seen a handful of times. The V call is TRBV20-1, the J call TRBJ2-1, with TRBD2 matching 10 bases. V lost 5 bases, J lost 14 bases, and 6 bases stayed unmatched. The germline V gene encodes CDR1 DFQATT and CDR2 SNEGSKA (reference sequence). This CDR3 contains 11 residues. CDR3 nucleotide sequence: TGCAGTGCTGAGCGGGAGGGTCCGGAGTTCTTC. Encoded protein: CSAEREGPEFF.

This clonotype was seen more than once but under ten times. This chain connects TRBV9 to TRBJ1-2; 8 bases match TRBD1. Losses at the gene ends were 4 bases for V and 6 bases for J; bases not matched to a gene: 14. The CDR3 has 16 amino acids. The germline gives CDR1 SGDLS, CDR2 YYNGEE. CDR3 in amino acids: CASSFGQGSFQDGYTF. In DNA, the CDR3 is TGTGCCAGCAGCTTCGGACAGGGAAGTTTCCAGGATGGCTACACCTTC. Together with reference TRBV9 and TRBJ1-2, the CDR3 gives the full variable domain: DSGVTQTPKHLITATGQRVTLRCSPRSGDLSVYWYQQSLDQGLQFLIQYYNGEERAKGNILERFSAQQFPDLHSELNLSSLELGDSALYFCASSFGQGSFQDGYTFGSGTRLTVV.

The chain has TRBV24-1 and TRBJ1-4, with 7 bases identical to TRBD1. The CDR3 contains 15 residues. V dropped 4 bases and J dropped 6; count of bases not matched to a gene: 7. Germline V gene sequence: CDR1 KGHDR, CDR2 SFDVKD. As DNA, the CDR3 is TGTGCCACCAGTGACTATGTCGGGACAGATGAAAAACTGTTTTTT. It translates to CATSDYVGTDEKLFF.

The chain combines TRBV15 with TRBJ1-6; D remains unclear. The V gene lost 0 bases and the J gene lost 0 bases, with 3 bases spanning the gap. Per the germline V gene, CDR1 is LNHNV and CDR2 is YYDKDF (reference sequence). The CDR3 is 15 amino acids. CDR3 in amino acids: CATSRENSYNSPLHF. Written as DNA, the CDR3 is TGTGCCACCAGCAGAGAGAACTCCTATAATTCACCCCTCCACTTT.

The chain's CDR3 is CASSYSGTSGRLQETQYF. The CDR3 coding sequence is TGTGCCAGCAGTTACTCAGGAACTAGCGGGAGGCTACAAGAGACCCAGTACTTC. The chain combines TRBV6-5 with TRBJ2-5, with 12 bases lining up with TRBD2. Germline V gene sequence: CDR1 MNHEY, CDR2 SVGAGI. CDR3 size: 18 residues. V trimming: 0 bases; J trimming: 2 bases; junction bases outside the gene matches: 7.

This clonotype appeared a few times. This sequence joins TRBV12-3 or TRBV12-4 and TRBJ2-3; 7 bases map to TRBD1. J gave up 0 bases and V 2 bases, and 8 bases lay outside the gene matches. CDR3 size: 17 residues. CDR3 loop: CASSLSLTGKSTDTQYF. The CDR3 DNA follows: TGTGCCAGCAGTTTATCATTGACAGGGAAGAGCACAGATACGCAGTATTTT.

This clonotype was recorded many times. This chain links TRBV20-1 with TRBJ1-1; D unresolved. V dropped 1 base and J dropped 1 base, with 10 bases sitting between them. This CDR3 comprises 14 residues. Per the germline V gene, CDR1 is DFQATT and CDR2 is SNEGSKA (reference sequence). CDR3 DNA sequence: TGCAGTGCTAGAGCCGGAGGGCAGAACACTGAAGCTTTCTTT. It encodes CSARAGGQNTEAFF.

DNA of the CDR3: TGCAGTGCTAGGACTAGCGGGATCTACAATGAGCAGTTCTTC. This gives the protein CSARTSGIYNEQFF. The chain couples TRBV20-1 to TRBJ2-1, with TRBD2 matching over 11 bases. Germline V gives CDR1 DFQATT, CDR2 SNEGSKA (reference sequence). The CDR3 is made up of 14 amino acids. The trim removed 3 bases at V and 3 bases at J, leaving 1 base unmatched.

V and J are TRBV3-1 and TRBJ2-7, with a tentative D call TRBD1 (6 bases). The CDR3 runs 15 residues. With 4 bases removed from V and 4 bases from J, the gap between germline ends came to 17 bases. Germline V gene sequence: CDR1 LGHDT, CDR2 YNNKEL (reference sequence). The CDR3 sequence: CASSPAGTLGYEQYF. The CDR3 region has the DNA TGTGCCAGCAGCCCAGCCGGGACACTAGGATACGAGCAGTACTTC.